The T cell receptor beta chain under discussion was sequenced for a study of vaccination effects on CD4 cells after COVID-19. Whole-study context: Participants were vaccinated with two doses of either the BNT162b2 or mRNA-1273 vaccine. About 2 million PBMC were placed in each well, which was supplemented with approximately 9.9 IU/ml IL-2 and about 10 ug/ml peptides.

The CDR3 consists of 16 residues. Germline V CDR1 and CDR2: SGHRS, YFSETQ. V was clipped by 2 bases and J by 5 bases; unmatched bases: 7. Sequencing used immunoSEQ multiplex PCR; TCRdb keeps in-frame clones, though not all of them. The sample comprises 50,000 or so clones, more than 65% of which are singletons, and 4.5% to 7% rests with the top ten. In regard to this clone: Its antigen is currently unknown.

Subsequent to roughly 9 days of culture, CD4+ T cells were isolated. The vaccine recipients had no prior SARS-CoV-2 infection, with negative nucleocapsid antibodies. This chain joins TRBV5-1 and TRBJ2-2, with 9 bases lining up with TRBD1. This material consisted of CD4+ T cells from PBMCs cultured without peptide, taken before COVID-19 vaccination. The sequence was obtained from a human donor who received a COVID-19 vaccine. CDR3 loop: CASSLAGQGKTGELFF. For the CDR3, the DNA is TGCGCCAGCAGCTTAGCCGGACAGGGGAAGACCGGGGAGCTGTTTTTT.